These T cell receptor beta chains were read from a single sample in a study of blood T cell repertoires in COVID-19. Profiling relied on immunoSEQ multiplex PCR, and the TCRdb table lists in-frame clones only, not all of them. In the table there are 70,000 to 95,000 clones, approximately 88% of which are singletons. Sequencing was done on a sample of peripheral blood. The receptor set was obtained from a man aged 50-60 years with COVID-19, enrolled during active disease. The CDR3 runs from the conserved cysteine through the conserved F or W. D genes are given only for firm matches. Some rows mark clone size as missing; the rest say once, few, many or name a class of expanded clone.

d_call j_call v_call clone_size cdr3_aa cdr3_nt
NA TRBJ2-5 TRBV5-1 NA CASSLAPLGAQETQYF TGCGCCAGCAGCTTGGCCCCGCTGGGGGCTCAAGAGACCCAGTACTTC
NA TRBJ1-1 TRBV21-1 few CASSPRTGREVNTEAFF TGTGCCAGCAGCCCCCGGACAGGGAGGGAGGTGAACACTGAAGCTTTCTTT
NA TRBJ2-2 TRBV7-3 once CASSSPTGKAGELFF TGTGCCAGCAGCTCACCTACAGGGAAGGCCGGGGAGCTGTTTTTT
NA TRBJ1-2 TRBV29-1 NA CSVEDLQRGAGTF TGCAGCGTTGAAGATCTTCAACGGGGGGCAGGTACCTTC
NA TRBJ1-4 TRBV9 NA CASNQQGVEEKLFF TGTGCCAGCAACCAACAGGGAGTGGAAGAAAAACTGTTTTTT
NA TRBJ2-7 TRBV20-1 NA CSARAGHEQYF TGCAGTGCTAGAGCAGGGCACGAGCAGTACTTC
NA TRBJ1-6 TRBV13 NA CASSWRGGNSPLHF TGTGCCAGCAGCTGGCGGGGGGGAAATTCACCCCTCCACTTT
TRBD1 TRBJ1-5 TRBV7-2 once CAPPRGKRSNQPQHF TGTGCCCCTCCCAGGGGGAAAAGAAGCAATCAGCCCCAGCATTTT
TRBD1 TRBJ1-1 TRBV6-5 once CASSSRRTGRNTEAFF TGTGCCAGCAGTTCCCGGAGGACAGGGAGGAACACTGAAGCTTTCTTT
TRBD1 TRBJ1-1 TRBV7-9 NA CASSLGDRINTEAFF TGTGCCAGCAGCTTAGGGGACAGGATTAACACTGAAGCTTTCTTT
NA TRBJ1-2 TRBV5-6 NA CASSLARPIYGYTF TGCGCCAGCAGCTTGGCGCGGCCGATCTATGGCTACACCTTC
TRBD1 TRBJ1-6 TRBV19 NA CASSTTGERSPLHF TGTGCCAGTAGTACGACAGGGGAAAGATCACCCCTCCACTTT
NA TRBJ1-5 TRBV4-2 NA CASSQVLGNQPQHF TGTGCCAGCAGCCAAGTGCTAGGCAATCAGCCCCAGCATTTT
NA TRBJ1-2 TRBV5-4 NA CASSSTPEVSFGYTF TGTGCCAGCAGCTCAACCCCCGAGGTCTCCTTCGGCTACACCTTC
TRBD2 TRBJ2-3 TRBV18 NA CASSLSYSGGLSSTDTQYF TGTGCCAGCTCATTGTCGTATAGCGGGGGACTGTCTAGCACAGATACGCAGTATTTT
TRBD1 TRBJ2-7 TRBV27 NA CASISRGTGGYEQYF TGTGCCAGCATCTCCCGAGGGACAGGGGGCTACGAGCAGTACTTC
TRBD2 TRBJ2-3 TRBV4-1 NA CASSHDSGRLDTQYF TGCGCCAGCAGCCATGATAGCGGGAGGCTGGATACGCAGTATTTT
TRBD1 TRBJ1-4 TRBV10-3 NA CAIARDRGNEKLFF TGTGCCATCGCCCGGGACAGGGGAAATGAAAAACTGTTTTTT
NA TRBJ2-2 TRBV19 few CASSMAGFDTGELFF TGTGCCAGTAGTATGGCAGGGTTCGACACCGGGGAGCTGTTTTTT
TRBD2 TRBJ2-1 TRBV7-9 NA CASSTSGGNEQFF TGTGCCAGCAGCACTAGCGGGGGGAATGAGCAGTTCTTC
TRBD2 TRBJ2-7 TRBV6-5 NA CASSGGAPRYEQYF TGTGCCAGCTCGGGGGGAGCGCCCCGATACGAGCAGTACTTC
NA TRBJ1-1 TRBV18 NA CASSPQKNTEAFF TGTGCCAGCTCACCCCAGAAGAACACTGAAGCTTTCTTT
TRBD1 TRBJ1-1 TRBV11-2 NA CASSFNRGPEAFF TGTGCCAGCAGCTTCAACAGGGGGCCTGAAGCTTTCTTT
NA TRBJ2-2 TRBV7-9 NA CASSLDWNTGELFF TGTGCCAGCAGCTTAGACTGGAACACCGGGGAGCTGTTTTTT
NA TRBJ1-4 TRBV30 few CASVTTNEKLFF TGTGCCTCCGTTACAACTAATGAAAAACTGTTTTTT
NA TRBJ1-2 TRBV5-1 NA CASSLRPAGGYTF TGCGCCAGCAGCTTGAGGCCTGCAGGTGGCTACACCTTC
TRBD1 TRBJ1-6 TRBV19 NA CASSIGQASYNSPLHF TGTGCCAGTAGTATCGGACAGGCCTCCTATAATTCACCCCTCCACTTT
NA TRBJ1-1 TRBV4-1 NA CASSQETYNEAFF TGCGCCAGCAGCCAAGAGACATACAACGAAGCTTTCTTT
NA TRBJ2-7 TRBV12-5 NA CASGRDLNYEQYF TGTGCTAGTGGCCGGGACTTGAACTACGAGCAGTACTTC
NA TRBJ2-3 TRBV10-3 NA CAISESSDRRVDIDTQYF TGTGCCATCAGTGAGTCGAGCGACAGAAGGGTAGATATAGATACGCAGTATTTT
NA TRBJ2-6 TRBV19 NA CASNPGGTGANVLTF TGTGCCAGTAACCCCGGGGGAACTGGGGCCAACGTCCTGACTTTC
NA TRBJ1-2 TRBV4-1 NA CASSQAQGPGYGYTF TGCGCCAGCAGCCAAGCTCAGGGTCCTGGCTATGGCTACACCTTC
NA TRBJ1-2 TRBV19 NA CASSNHLSLDYGYTF TGTGCCAGTAGTAACCACTTATCCCTCGACTATGGCTACACCTTC
TRBD1 TRBJ1-6 TRBV6-6 NA CASTGDRDSPLHF TGTGCCAGCACCGGGGACAGGGATTCACCCCTCCACTTT
NA TRBJ1-4 TRBV6-5 NA CATQREKLFF TGTGCCACCCAACGGGAAAAACTGTTTTTT
NA TRBJ1-4 TRBV28 NA CASSLWSRGSGIEKLFF TGTGCCAGCAGTTTATGGTCGCGGGGTTCAGGGATAGAAAAACTGTTTTTT
NA TRBJ1-4 TRBV4-3 NA CASSQEVENEKLFF TGCGCCAGCAGCCAAGAAGTCGAGAATGAAAAACTGTTTTTT
NA TRBJ2-7 TRBV10-1 once CASSESLSREQYF TGCGCCAGCAGTGAGTCGTTGAGTCGCGAGCAGTACTTC
NA TRBJ1-5 TRBV19 NA CASSQGIGTQPQHF TGTGCCAGTTCTCAGGGGATAGGAACTCAGCCCCAGCATTTT
TRBD1 TRBJ1-2 TRBV27 once CASSRQGDGDGYTF TGTGCCAGCTCACGACAGGGCGACGGCGATGGCTACACCTTC
NA TRBJ1-1 TRBV3-1/TRBV3-2 NA CASSAGGVASEAFF TGTGCCAGCAGCGCGGGTGGGGTAGCGTCTGAAGCTTTCTTT
TRBD1 TRBJ2-7 TRBV7-9 once CASSDLIGQGVSYEQYF TGTGCCAGCAGCGACTTAATAGGGCAGGGGGTCTCCTACGAGCAGTACTTC
TRBD1 TRBJ1-5 TRBV9 NA CASSVGNRGGSFNQPQHF TGTGCCAGCAGCGTAGGCAACAGGGGGGGATCCTTCAATCAGCCCCAGCATTTT
TRBD2 TRBJ2-5 TRBV6-2/TRBV6-3 NA CASSYSTSGVRETQYF TGTGCCAGCAGTTACTCCACTAGCGGGGTACGGGAGACCCAGTACTTC
TRBD1 TRBJ1-1 TRBV2 NA CASSVEQGAANTEAFF TGTGCCAGCAGTGTTGAACAGGGGGCGGCGAACACTGAAGCTTTCTTT
TRBD1 TRBJ2-1 TRBV7-3 NA CASSLTWDRGLNNEQFF TGTGCCAGCAGCTTAACGTGGGACAGGGGGCTAAACAATGAGCAGTTCTTC
NA TRBJ1-3 TRBV30 NA CAWSVGSSIYF TGTGCCTGGAGTGTGGGCAGTTCCATATATTTT
NA TRBJ1-2 TRBV6-5 NA CASRGGGSFYGYTF TGTGCCAGCAGGGGAGGGGGGTCTTTCTATGGCTACACCTTC
NA TRBJ1-3 TRBV30 NA CAWSEQGSGNTIYF TGTGCCTGGAGTGAGCAGGGCTCTGGAAACACCATATATTTT
TRBD1 TRBJ2-7 TRBV19 NA CASSTSGTGAEQYF TGTGCCAGTAGTACCAGCGGAACAGGGGCCGAGCAGTACTTC
NA TRBJ1-4 TRBV5-1 once CASSVSQGRNEKLFF TGCGCCAGCAGCGTTTCACAGGGACGGAATGAAAAACTGTTTTTT
NA TRBJ1-2 TRBV19 few CASSISGRIHYGYTF TGTGCCAGTAGTATCTCAGGGAGGATACACTATGGCTACACCTTC
NA TRBJ2-2 TRBV6-6 once CASSYGPTNTGELFF TGTGCCAGCAGTTACGGTCCTACCAACACCGGGGAGCTGTTTTTT
NA TRBJ2-7 TRBV30 NA CAWSRAGFEQYF TGTGCCTGGAGTAGAGCCGGGTTCGAGCAGTACTTC
TRBD2 TRBJ2-3 TRBV6-2/TRBV6-3 once CASSTFPGLATSTDTQYF TGTGCCAGCAGTACCTTTCCGGGACTAGCGACTAGCACAGATACGCAGTATTTT
TRBD1 TRBJ1-2 TRBV3-1/TRBV3-2 NA CASSTWTGGSYGYTF TGTGCCAGCAGCACCTGGACAGGGGGTAGCTATGGCTACACCTTC
TRBD1 TRBJ1-6 TRBV4-2 NA CASSREGTGYSPLHF TGTGCCAGCAGCCGAGAGGGGACAGGGTACTCACCCCTCCACTTT